This T cell receptor (beta chain) was profiled in a study of T cells in Graves' hyperthyroidism and ophthalmopathy. The study's findings and limits: Blood shared most expanded thyroid clonotypes above 0.001.

As to this clonotype: The antigen is not known.

Uncontrolled infection, other autoimmune disease, pregnancy or lactation excluded patients. The CDR3 regions of TCR beta were amplified from RNA transcripts. Carried out on the TCR CDR3, a first-round RT-PCR used the HTBI primer set. TCRdb analysed the multiplex PCR reads with MiXCR anew, one entry per CDR3 protein. This table has around 300,000 distinct CDR3 sequences, around 25% appearing once. Germline V gene lookup returns CDR1 ENHRY and CDR2 SYGVKD. V gave up 2 bases and J gave up 3 bases; unmatched junction bases: 8. The CDR3 has 17 amino acids. This chain links TRBV10-3 with TRBJ1-3; 9 nucleotides agree with TRBD1. Sequencing was carried out using blood. The TCR originated in a man aged 40-50 years with Graves' hyperthyroidism that later progressed to Graves' ophthalmopathy. The CDR3 nucleotides read TGTGCCATCAGTGAGCCCGGGACAGGGCACCGTGGAAACACCATATATTTT. Encoded protein: CAISEPGTGHRGNTIYF.